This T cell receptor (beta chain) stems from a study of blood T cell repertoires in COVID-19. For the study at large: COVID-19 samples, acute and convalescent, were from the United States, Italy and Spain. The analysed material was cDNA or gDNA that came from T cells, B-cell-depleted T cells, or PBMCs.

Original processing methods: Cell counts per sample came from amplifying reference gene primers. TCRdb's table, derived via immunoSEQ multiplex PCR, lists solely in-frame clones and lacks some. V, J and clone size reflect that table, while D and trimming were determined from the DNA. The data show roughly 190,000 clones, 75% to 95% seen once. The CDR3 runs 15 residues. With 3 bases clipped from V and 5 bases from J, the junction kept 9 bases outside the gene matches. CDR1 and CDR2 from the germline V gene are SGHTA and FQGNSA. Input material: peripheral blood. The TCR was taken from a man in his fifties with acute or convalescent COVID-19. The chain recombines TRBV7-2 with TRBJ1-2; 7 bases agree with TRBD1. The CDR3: CASSFQTGDMYGYTF. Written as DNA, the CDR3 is TGTGCCAGCAGCTTTCAAACAGGGGATATGTATGGCTACACCTTC. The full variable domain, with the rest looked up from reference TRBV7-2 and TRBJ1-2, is GAGVSQSPSNKVTEKGKDVELRCDPISGHTALYWYRQSLGQGLEFLIYFQGNSAPDKSGLPSDRFSAERTGGSVSTLTIQRTQQEDSAVYLCASSFQTGDMYGYTFGSGTRLTVV.